This T cell receptor (beta chain) was documented in a study of CD8+CD57+ T cells in acquired aplastic anemia. The overall study: When averaged, DNA from sorted CD4+ and CD8+ cells came to around 3.1 ug. In CD4+ cells, healthy donors produced an average of approximately 10 million reads.

General study points: Patients and controls turned out to have roughly 29 CD8+ CDR3 sequences in common.

Genomic DNA templated the TCR beta VDJ and CDR3 profiling. TCRdb passed the reads through MiXCR, listing each CDR3 protein once. The sample consists of about 420,000 distinct CDR3 sequences, 55% to 75% of them appearing once. A remark on this clonotype: Antigen unknown.

Sample: sorted CD4+, CD8+, or CD8+CD57+ T cells (not recorded which) from PBMCs. This clonotype was sampled from a human donor in good health, serving as a control.

CDR3 sequence (DNA): TGTGCCAGCAGCCTGCTGGGATGCGATCCGCCGTTATTCCTCCACTTT. This sequence encodes CASSLLGCDPPLFLHF. The rearrangement uses TRBV7-2 and TRBJ1-6; D is undetermined. Per germline, CDR1 SGHTA and CDR2 FQGNSA. This CDR3 has 16 amino acids. V lost 5 bases and J lost 15, with 26 bases in between.